What follows is one T cell receptor (beta chain) and its context. This clone was detected many times. Its antigen remains unidentified. Base qualities were left out, and no much larger clone turns up one base away. The CDR3 runs 14 residues from the cysteine to the phenylalanine. Only the CDR3 DNA stays, 42 bases, in frame from base 1. Reading the germline V gene gives CDR1 MRHNA and CDR2 SNTAGT. After removal of 2 bases from V and 2 bases from J, the junction retains 0 bases not matched to a gene. The source of the sample is a study of cytomegalovirus exposure and HLA in healthy donors (dated by TCRdb to about 2017). Regarding the study in general: An earlier analysis of 587 of the donors reported approximately 270 Gb of sequence data and 100 million to 130 million unique TCR beta sequences from about 179 million T cells. Typing coverage varied by locus: roughly 620-640 donors for A, B, C, DRB1 and DQB1; 522 for DQA1; approximately 610 for DPA1; some 470 for DPB1. High-throughput TCR immunosequencing, statistical association of individual TCRs with disease status, and machine learning were combined to predict cytomegalovirus infection status. An earlier analysis of 587 of the donors applied high-throughput TCR beta sequencing to assess whether each TCR beta V gene segment acted as functional or pseudogenic. In the later analysis, no new phenotypic data were used to find candidate immune exposures; instead, reliance was placed on TCR beta sequences and their occurrence across donors. An early release that covered about 600 HLA-typed donors contained approximately 300 gigabases of sequencing data and 75 million to 100 million unique TCR sequences. Five DR-DQ haplotypes were handled as single units for association and clustering, since linkage in the cohort was strong. Every discovery cohort repertoire had been produced on one sequencing platform. Across some 400 genotyped donors of the cohort, an average of about 240,000 unique TCR beta nucleotide sequences per donor were sequenced, and roughly a sixth of those sequences were non-productive. Donor age, sex, ethnicity and CMV serostatus were compiled alongside the repertoire data. The study aimed to test whether signatures of past pathogen exposure could be identified by cataloging public T cell receptors. In a later genetic analysis, genome-wide SNP genotypes for about three fifths of the roughly 670 donors were used, and that subset was treated as a discovery cohort. The genetic ancestry cluster associated with self-reported Caucasian donors included around four fifths of the 350 to 500 genotyped donors. A later analysis re-examined previously published TCR beta repertoires from roughly 650 donors and added high-resolution HLA genotyping to investigate patterns of TCR occurrence. In addition to the first cohort of approximately 650 subjects, a separate validation cohort of 100 to 150 different subjects was used. The study profiled the T cell repertoires of 666 subjects by immunosequencing and related them to cytomegalovirus serostatus. HLA typing covered class I and class II loci at four-digit resolution. What the research found in general, with its limitations: A later genetic analysis reported fewer N-insertions in productive TCRs among donors in an Asian-associated ancestry cluster than the roughly 640-donor mean. Several of the top co-occurrence clusters appeared to be linked to parvovirus B19, influenza, CMV and Epstein-Barr virus, according to a later analysis. In this cohort, only TCR beta chains were sequenced, and detectable features were limited by the absence of alpha or paired-chain data. Broadly in line with IMGT annotations, most TCR beta V segments showed up in productive rearrangements about 87% or about 30% of the time in an earlier analysis of approximately 600 of the donors. A few of the identified cytomegalovirus-associated TCR beta chains were confirmed in vitro to be specific for cytomegalovirus antigens. While some public TCRs were present in many individuals, most TCR sequences turned up only very rarely across donors. Sequencing depth was assumed to be roughly uniform across donors in the presence/absence analyses, though that assumption may not hold. The classifier was reported to diagnose cytomegalovirus status with high specificity and sensitivity in both the original and validation cohorts. Immune exposure information for the cohort was limited to CMV serostatus. According to a later analysis, most CMV-associated TCR beta chains appeared to be HLA-restricted, and the HLA associations seemed to be driven largely by CMV exposure. A further reported finding was that TCR beta sequences accurately predicted the HLA-A and HLA-B alleles for most subjects in the first cohort. In a later analysis, HLA-associated TCR beta chains were found to be more clonally expanded and to have lower generation probabilities than equally common non-associated chains. An association between a missense DCLRE1C variant and V-gene and J-gene trimming of TCR beta chains was found in a later genetic analysis and replicated in an independent cohort. A later analysis associated 15,000 to 20,000 TCR beta sequences with specific HLA alleles at a false discovery rate of 0.05. Correlated functional status among segregating V segments might be attributable to linkage disequilibrium, but an unknown experimental factor could not be ruled out. In the study, about 150 TCR beta chains were listed as associated with cytomegalovirus. About 17 rarely observed V segments, including chromosome 9 orphons, were excluded from the earlier analysis of several hundred of the donors because counts were too low. The sequencing pipeline was judged likely to have produced a cluster of highly shared sequence variants as a technical artifact. According to the authors, the approach could potentially be generalized to other disease states and immunological phenotypes. Because HLA typing was missing for some donors at each locus, association tests included only the typed subset. A later analysis found that TCR association rates varied across HLA loci, with DRB1 alleles showing the most associated TCRs and HLA-C alleles the fewest. Some IMGT-functional V segments, including TRBV6-2 and TRBV6-3, could not be distinguished by the 87-base-pair reads and were therefore excluded. When HLA alleles, especially DR and DQ, strongly co-occurred, TCR associations were difficult to assign to individual alleles.

Library construction relied on the immunoSEQ multiplex PCR assay. A mixture of 60 forward primers for TCR Vbeta segments and 13 reverse primers for TCR Jbeta segments was used in the multiplex PCR. A multiplex PCR assay on genomic DNA amplified the CDR3 region of rearranged TCR beta genes. On the Illumina HiSeq System, the amplified TCR beta libraries were sequenced as 87-base-pair reads. The authors' analysis ran thus. Across the 500 to 700 repertoires, a later analysis counted tens of millions of unique TCR beta chains, about 10 million of which were shared by at least two donors. To remove PCR and sequencing errors, raw reads were error-corrected and collapsed into unique sequences using a nearest-neighbor algorithm that merged closely related sequences. To assign V, D and J gene segments, CDR3 sequences were aligned to IMGT reference sequences. For a sequence to be retained, a match of at least six nucleotides to both a V gene segment and a J gene segment was required. Rearrangements were called productive when the CDR3 lacked stop codons and stayed in frame with V and J; all others were non-productive. CDR3 was defined by IMGT convention, running from the second conserved V-encoded cysteine to the conserved J-encoded phenylalanine. In an earlier analysis of 500 to 650 of the donors, sequences lacking an unambiguous match to a single V gene segment were excluded. In an earlier analysis of a few hundred of the donors, V segments were called functional above 56.7% productive rearrangements and were called segregating when the between-donor standard deviation exceeded 5%. A statistical classification framework was built for diagnosing cytomegalovirus status from the catalog of TCR beta chain sequences. In a later analysis, V and J genes were assigned by comparing TCR nucleotide sequences against IMGT/GENE-DB human TR gene sequences. The TCRdist pipeline was used in a later analysis to assign CDR3 sequences and most-parsimonious VDJ recombination scenarios. In a later analysis, each TCR beta chain was defined by its CDR3 amino acid sequence together with its V-gene family, and reads without a unique V-gene family were excluded. As a way to deal with suspected cross-contamination and a sequencing artifact, a later analysis dropped approximately 570 nucleotide sequences that were highly shared and had low generation probability. For each public chain, a later analysis derived a clonal expansion index from normalized ranks of inferred template counts within each repertoire. In a later analysis, generation probabilities were computed with a VDJ recombination model fitted to out-of-frame rearrangements, and the resulting probabilities were checked against IGoR. Hypergeometric tests were used in a later analysis to score TCR-TCR, TCR-HLA and TCR-CMV co-occurrence, with a repertoire-size bias correction applied to the TCR pairs. A later analysis estimated false discovery rates by permuting HLA or CMV assignments 20 times. In a later analysis, co-occurring TCRs were grouped using DBSCAN, and TCRdist sequence similarity was added for clustering within HLA-allele-positive subsets. Repertoires with fewer than 30,000 or more than 120,000 public chains were left out of co-occurrence clustering, as were about five repertoires with anomalous nucleotide sharing. TCRdb limited this immuneACCESS table to in-frame rearrangements with V and J called. A share of clones is missing; checked studies link under half to unresolved V genes, and the rest is unexplained. V, J and clone size are taken as reported in that table, and D and trimming were inferred from the DNA itself. The sample table shows 150,000 to 200,000 clones, and around 80% are seen once. In total, the top ten clones hold under 3% of the sample.

The cohort comprised 550 to 700 healthy bone marrow donors. At the time of sampling, every cohort member was nominally healthy, though immune exposures that went unrecorded were likely present. The donor was CMV seronegative and was included in the group of several hundred seronegative cohort members. A peripheral blood sample was provided by each donor, and peripheral blood mononuclear cells were used for TCR beta sequencing. Genomic DNA was extracted from the blood cell samples with the Qiagen DNeasy Blood Extraction Kit. This receptor was identified in a woman aged 50 to 60 in good health and CMV-seronegative. The sample taken for sequencing was PBMCs. Rearrangement joined TRBV6-4 to TRBJ2-3, with 8 junctional bases fitting TRBD1. At the DNA level, the sequence is TGTGCCAGCAGTGACCAGGGGGCCACAGATACGCAGTATTTT. This codes for CASSDQGATDTQYF.